This is a list of T cell receptor beta chains from one sample in a study of T cells after yellow fever vaccination. Via MiXCR, TCRdb re-called the 5' RACE reads, giving one row per CDR3 protein. The sample contains hundreds of thousands of distinct CDR3 sequences, roughly a sixth of which appear only once. The specimen comprised PBMCs, sampled before the yellow fever booster vaccination. All receptors come from a young man who received the YFV17D yellow fever vaccine. Each CDR3 is given with its conserved first and last residue. The D gene is left open where the match is weak. The size field is filled for only some rows; it gives once, few, many or a size class.

j_call clone_size v_call d_call cdr3_nt cdr3_aa
TRBJ2-5 few TRBV12-3/TRBV12-4 TRBD1 TGTGCCAGCAGTGTACAGGGGGCGAAGGAGACCCAGTACTTC CASSVQGAKETQYF
TRBJ2-5 - TRBV6-5 - TGTGCCAGCAGTTTCCGCCTGGGGAGGTACCAAGAGACCCAGTACTTC CASSFRLGRYQETQYF
TRBJ2-3 few TRBV11-2 - TGTGCCAGCAGCCTCGGACAGACCTATAGCACAGATACGCAGTATTTT CASSLGQTYSTDTQYF
TRBJ1-6 - TRBV12-3/TRBV12-4 - TGTGCCAGCACGAGGTCGTCCTATAATTCACCCCTCCACTTT CASTRSSYNSPLHF
TRBJ1-1 - TRBV5-1 TRBD1 TGCGCCAGCAGCAACAGGGGCGTGAACACTGAAGCTTTCTTT CASSNRGVNTEAFF
TRBJ1-2 - TRBV28 - TGTGCCAGCAGTTCGAATGGCTACACCTTC CASSSNGYTF
TRBJ2-3 - TRBV5-1 - TGCGCCAGCAGCCGGGGGTATGGGGGTTTAGGAGATACGCAGTATTTT CASSRGYGGLGDTQYF
TRBJ2-7 - TRBV7-6 - TGTGCCAGCAGCCCAATAGCCGGGGGAAGGGGTACCTACGAGCAGTACTTC CASSPIAGGRGTYEQYF
TRBJ2-7 - TRBV7-7 TRBD1 TGTGCCAGCAGCGTAGAGACAGGGACCGAGCAGTACTTC CASSVETGTEQYF
TRBJ1-2 - TRBV15 - TGTGCCACCAGCAGAGACCGGGTGGGCGGAAGCTACACCTTC CATSRDRVGGSYTF
TRBJ2-5 - TRBV10-3 - TGTGCCATCAGTGACGGGGTTCAAGAGACCCAGTACTTC CAISDGVQETQYF
TRBJ2-5 few TRBV20-1 TRBD2 TGCAGTGCTAGGGGGGGACTAGCGGGGACTCAAGAGACCCAGTACTTC CSARGGLAGTQETQYF
TRBJ2-2 - TRBV20-1 TRBD2 TGCAGTGCTAGAGATTGGACTAGCGGGGGGACCGGGGAGCTGTTTTTT CSARDWTSGGTGELFF
TRBJ1-2 few TRBV20-1 - TGCAGTGCTAGCGGGGCAGGGGTTGGCTACACCTTC CSASGAGVGYTF
TRBJ2-2 few TRBV4-2 TRBD2 TGTGCCAGCACCCGACTAGCGGGGGAGGGCACCGGGGAGCTGTTTTTT CASTRLAGEGTGELFF
TRBJ2-1 few TRBV20-1 TRBD2 TGCAGTGCCCTATCGAGGGCGGGGGGAAAGTACAATGAGCAGTTCTTC CSALSRAGGKYNEQFF
TRBJ1-3 - TRBV29-1 - TGCAGCTGCCCCAAGGGAGGAGGCGGAAACACCATATATTTT CSCPKGGGGNTIYF
TRBJ2-7 - TRBV6-4 TRBD2 TGTGCCAGCAGTTTTGACACTAGCGGGGGGTACGAGCAGTACTTC CASSFDTSGGYEQYF
TRBJ2-1 few TRBV4-3 TRBD2 TGCGCCAGCAGCCAAGATCTCCAGCGGGGGAGGGGTGAGCAGTTCTTC CASSQDLQRGRGEQFF
TRBJ2-2 many TRBV7-2 - TGTGCCAGCAGCCCCCGGCCGACCGGGGAGCTGTTTTTT CASSPRPTGELFF
TRBJ1-6 - TRBV5-1 - TGCGCCAGCAGCGAAGATCCCAATTCACCCCTCCACTTT CASSEDPNSPLHF
TRBJ1-6 - TRBV6-2/TRBV6-3 - TGTGCCAGCAGTTACATGGACAGTTCGGAATCACCCCTCCACTTT CASSYMDSSESPLHF
TRBJ1-3 few TRBV10-3 - TGTGCCATCAGTGTCTGGACCGCGTTATCTGGAAACACCATATATTTT CAISVWTALSGNTIYF
TRBJ2-5 - TRBV28 - TGTGCCAGCAGTCTACAGGTACAAGAGACCCAGTACTTC CASSLQVQETQYF
TRBJ1-2 - TRBV11-2 - TGTGCCAGCAGCCGCCTTCTGGGCGGCTACACCTTC CASSRLLGGYTF
TRBJ2-4 - TRBV11-2 - TGTGCCAGCAGCTTGGGGCGTCAAAACATTCAGTACTTC CASSLGRQNIQYF
TRBJ2-5 - TRBV18 TRBD2 TGTGCCAGCTCACCTGCGAGCGGGGGTCAAGAGACCCAGTACTTC CASSPASGGQETQYF
TRBJ2-7 - TRBV4-3 - TGCGCCAGCAGAGACAGGTCCTACGAGCAGTACTTC CASRDRSYEQYF
TRBJ2-2 - TRBV6-1 TRBD2 TGTGCCAGCAGAGGGAGCGGGGGGGCGGGAACCGGGGAGCTGTTTTTT CASRGSGGAGTGELFF
TRBJ2-4 few TRBV20-1 TRBD2 TGCAGTGCTAGGCCCATGGGGGGGTATTGGGACATTCAGTACTTC CSARPMGGYWDIQYF
TRBJ2-1 few TRBV20-1 - TGCAGTGCTAGAGTTTCCAGGCAAGAGCAGTTCTTC CSARVSRQEQFF
TRBJ1-3 - TRBV5-1 - TGCGCCAGCAGCGTGGACCCCGGGACCCCTGGAAACACCATATATTTT CASSVDPGTPGNTIYF
TRBJ1-2 - TRBV12-3/TRBV12-4 - TGTGCCAGCAGTTTCGGGGACGGAAGAGCTAACTATGGCTACACCTTC CASSFGDGRANYGYTF
TRBJ2-7 - TRBV30 TRBD1 TGTGCCTGGGGCAGGGGGCACGAGCAGTACTTC CAWGRGHEQYF
TRBJ1-1 - TRBV4-2 TRBD1 TGTGCCAGCAGCCTCGCAACATCCGGGACAGCGAACACTGAAGCTTTCTTT CASSLATSGTANTEAFF
TRBJ1-6 - TRBV20-1 TRBD1 TGCAGTGCCCCTCCCACCCCGGGACAGGGTAATTCACCCCTCCACTTT CSAPPTPGQGNSPLHF
TRBJ1-1 few TRBV6-5 - TGTGCCAGCAGGCCGGGAGGGAACACTGAAGCTTTCTTT CASRPGGNTEAFF
TRBJ1-5 few TRBV12-3/TRBV12-4 - TGTGCCAGCAGTTTGTCCCATACCCAGCATTTT CASSLSHTQHF
TRBJ2-3 many TRBV20-1 TRBD2 TGCAGTGCGGATACGGGGGGGCCCCAGTATTTT CSADTGGPQYF
TRBJ2-5 - TRBV7-9 TRBD1 TGTGCCAGCAGCTCCCGGGACAGCCAGGGACAGACCCAGTACTTC CASSSRDSQGQTQYF
TRBJ2-5 - TRBV11-1 - TGTGCCAGCAGCTCCGGGACTTGGGAGACCCAGTACTTC CASSSGTWETQYF
TRBJ1-1 few TRBV10-3 - TGTGCCATCAGCGGAAGGACTGTGAACACTGAAGCTTTCTTT CAISGRTVNTEAFF
TRBJ2-1 few TRBV29-1 - TGCAGCGTTGATTTTGCTAGACGATCCTACAATGAGCAGTTCTTC CSVDFARRSYNEQFF
TRBJ1-3 few TRBV7-9 - TGTGCCAGCACGAACAGGGTTTTTGGAAACACCATATATTTT CASTNRVFGNTIYF
TRBJ1-5 few TRBV28 - TGTGCCAGCAGTCCTAAAACAGGGAATCCCCTCCTCAATCAGCCCCAGCATTTT CASSPKTGNPLLNQPQHF
TRBJ2-3 many TRBV29-1 - TGCAGCGTTGACACATGGGGGATTTCAGATACGCAGTATTTT CSVDTWGISDTQYF
TRBJ2-7 few TRBV7-2 - TGTGCCAGCAGCTACGGCCCGGGGGCCTACGAGCAGTACTTC CASSYGPGAYEQYF
TRBJ1-1 few TRBV10-2 - TGCGCCAGCAGTGACCCCATCCGACAGGTAAACACTGAAGCTTTCTTT CASSDPIRQVNTEAFF
TRBJ1-2 - TRBV9 - TGTGCCAGCAGCGTAGAAGACCAGGGATTTGGCTACACCTTC CASSVEDQGFGYTF
TRBJ2-3 many TRBV12-3/TRBV12-4 TRBD2 TGTGCCAGCAGTTTATTAGCGGGGTACACAGATACGCAGTATTTT CASSLLAGYTDTQYF
TRBJ2-1 few TRBV9 TRBD2 TGTGCCAGCAGCACTAGCGGGGGGTTTGGGATGGAGCAGTTCTTC CASSTSGGFGMEQFF
TRBJ2-2 - TRBV11-3 - TGTGCCAGCAGCTACGACGCAACCGGGGAGCTGTTTTTT CASSYDATGELFF
TRBJ1-5 - TRBV12-3/TRBV12-4 TRBD1 TGTGCCAGCAGCGTCGGACAGGTCAATCAGCCCCAGCATTTT CASSVGQVNQPQHF
TRBJ2-7 - TRBV29-1 TRBD1 TGCAGCGTTGGGGGAGGGACAGGGTTACGACACGAGCAGTACTTC CSVGGGTGLRHEQYF
TRBJ2-3 few TRBV24-1 TRBD2 TGTGCCACCAGTGAGTCGGGACTAGCTTCGCAGTATTTT CATSESGLASQYF
TRBJ2-2 many TRBV5-1 - TGCGCCAGCAGCTTGGCGACCGGGACCCTTGCCGGGGAGCTGTTTTTT CASSLATGTLAGELFF
TRBJ1-1 - TRBV7-9 - TGTGCCAGCAGCGCCGCCGGGGGGGGGTTAGGCGTCGCTGAAGCTTTCTTT CASSAAGGGLGVAEAFF
TRBJ1-2 few TRBV9 - TGTGCCAGCAGCCCGGAAGGGCTAGGTGGCTACACCTTC CASSPEGLGGYTF
TRBJ1-1 few TRBV9 TRBD1 TGTGCCAGCAGCGTAGGGGGAGGACAGGGGGCGAACACTGAAGCTTTCTTT CASSVGGGQGANTEAFF